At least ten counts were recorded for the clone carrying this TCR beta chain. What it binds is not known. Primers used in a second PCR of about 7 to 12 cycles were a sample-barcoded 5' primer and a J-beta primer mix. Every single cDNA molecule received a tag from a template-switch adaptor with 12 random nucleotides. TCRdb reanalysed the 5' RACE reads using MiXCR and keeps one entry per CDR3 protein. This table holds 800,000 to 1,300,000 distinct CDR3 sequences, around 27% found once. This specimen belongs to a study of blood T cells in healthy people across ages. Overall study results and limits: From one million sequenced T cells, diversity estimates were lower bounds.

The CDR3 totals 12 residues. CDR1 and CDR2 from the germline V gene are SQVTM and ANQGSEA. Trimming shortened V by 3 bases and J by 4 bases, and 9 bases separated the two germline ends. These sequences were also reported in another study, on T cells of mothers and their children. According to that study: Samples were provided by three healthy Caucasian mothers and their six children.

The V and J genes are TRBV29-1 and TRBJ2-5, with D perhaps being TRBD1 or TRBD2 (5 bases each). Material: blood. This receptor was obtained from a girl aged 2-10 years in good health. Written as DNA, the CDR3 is TGCAGCGTTGAGAGGGGCGGAGAGACCCAGTACTTC. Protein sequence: CSVERGGETQYF.